The TCR beta chain described here comes from a study of beta chain features in type 1 diabetes. Looking at the study overall: Sorted cells examined across all samples numbered 85 million to 130 million.

Worth noting for this clone: The antigen remains unidentified.

The CDR3 spans 16 residues. The V segment lost 2 bases and the J segment 5 bases; nucleotides outside the gene matches: 8. Germline V gene lookup returns CDR1 SGHRS and CDR2 YFSETQ. Every isolated RNA sample was fully reverse transcribed, so sequencing captured expressed TCRB transcripts. Sequencing was performed with immunoSEQ multiplex PCR; in TCRdb, only in-frame clones are kept and a portion is missing. The data contain hundreds of thousands of clones, about an eighth of them singletons. Findings and limits, study-wide: Shortening of TCRB CDR3s, moderate but significant, appeared in all four CD4+ subsets of Type 1 diabetes patients.

This chain joins TRBV5-1 and TRBJ2-1; TRBD1 matches at 9 bases. This TCR derives from a man aged 18 to 30 with type 1 diabetes. The sequencing sample was made of naive CD4+ T cells from blood. The CDR3 region is CASSFGTGWVNNEQFF. The CDR3 DNA follows: TGCGCCAGCAGCTTTGGGACAGGGTGGGTCAACAATGAGCAGTTCTTC.